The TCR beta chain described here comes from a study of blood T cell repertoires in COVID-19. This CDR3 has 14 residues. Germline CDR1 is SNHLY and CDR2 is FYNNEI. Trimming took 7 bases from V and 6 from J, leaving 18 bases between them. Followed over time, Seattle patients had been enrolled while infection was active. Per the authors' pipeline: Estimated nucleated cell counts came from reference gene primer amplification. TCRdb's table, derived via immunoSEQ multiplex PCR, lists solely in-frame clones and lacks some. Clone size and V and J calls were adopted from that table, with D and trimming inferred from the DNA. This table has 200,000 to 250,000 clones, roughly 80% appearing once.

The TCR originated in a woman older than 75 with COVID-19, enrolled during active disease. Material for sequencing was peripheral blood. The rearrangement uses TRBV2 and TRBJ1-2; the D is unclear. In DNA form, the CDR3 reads TGTGCCAGCACGGCCAGCGAAGCGACTGATGGCTACACCTTC. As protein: CASTASEATDGYTF.